Below, one TCR beta chain is given with its context. Caucasian, healthy and from Russia, the donors were aged between roughly 6 and 95. The CDR3 consists of 15 residues. The germline V gene has CDR1 DFQATT and CDR2 SNEGSKA (reference sequence). With V trimmed by 1 base and J by 7 bases, 9 bases remained unmatched. The data belong to a study of blood T cells in healthy people across ages. A J-beta primer mix and a sample-barcoded 5' primer were used in a second PCR of about 6 to 12 cycles. The template-switch adaptor was a 5' adaptor with 12 random nucleotides. It tagged each cDNA molecule. TCRdb itself ran the 5' RACE reads through MiXCR, one entry per CDR3 protein. Counted here are 800,000 to 950,000 distinct CDR3 sequences, about 48% occurring once; the ten biggest clones make up roughly 12%.

The gene calls are TRBV20-1 and TRBJ2-1; TRBD2 aligns across 8 bases. The sequenced sample was blood. This sequence originates from a man younger than 40 in good health. For the CDR3, the DNA is TGCAGTGCTAGAGTGGGGACTAGGTCGGAAAATGAGCAGTTCTTC. Protein: CSARVGTRSENEQFF.